The 2 T cell receptor delta chains below all came from one sample that was sequenced in a study of γδ T cells in repeated Plasmodium falciparum infection. TCRdb re-analyzed the multiplex PCR reads via CATT. Of under 50,000 delta-chain clones detected, 1.5% to 2% appear once; the ten largest clones hold roughly 9.2%. Bulk repertoires came from Vgamma9/Vdelta2+ or Vdelta2-negative gammadelta T cells flow-sorted from PBMC. The sample was gamma-delta T cells from blood. All receptors come from a pool of human donors (malaria-infected and uninfected, not separated).

This clone came up a few times. The TCRdb protein comes from a much larger clone and disagrees with this DNA's translation at residue 12, likely due to a read error; the protein given here is derived from the DNA. This chain uses TRDV1 with TRDJ1; 7 bases are shared with TRDD3. TCRdb gives no J gene; it was assigned here by matching the DNA to germline. CDR3 length: 19 residues. With V trimmed by 2 bases and J by 0 bases, 15 bases remained unmatched. The germline V gene has CDR1 TSWWSYY and CDR2 QGS. CDR3 amino acids: CALGERSRPTGVYTDKLIF. The DNA for the CDR3 is TGTGCTCTTGGGGAAAGGAGTAGACCTACTGGGGTGTACACCGATAAACTCATCTTT.

This clone was seen only a few times. One base separates it from a far larger clone, so it is likely a read error. Additional DNA sequences in this sample encode the identical CDR3. V and J are TRDV1 and TRDJ1; 13 bases match TRDD3. TCRdb gives no J gene; it was assigned here by matching the DNA to germline. Unmatched junction bases numbered 19, after V lost 9 bases and J lost 3 bases. CDR3 length: 19 amino acids. Germline V lookup: CDR1 TSWWSYY, CDR2 QGS. CDR3 in amino acids: CALGRDRPRTGGYADKLIF. CDR3 sequence (DNA): TGTGCTCTCGGACGGGATCGTCCACGTACTGGGGGATACGCCGATAAACTCATCTTT.